The sequence of this TCR beta chain was determined in a study of blood T cell repertoires in COVID-19. Using immunoSEQ multiplex PCR, the repertoire was profiled, and TCRdb retains in-frame clones only, with some absent. In the table there are about 220,000 clones, roughly 80% of which are singletons. Trimming shortened V by 5 bases and J by 5 bases, and 19 bases separated the two germline ends. Looked up from germline, CDR1 is SGHTA and CDR2 is FQGNSA. The CDR3 contains 16 residues. This clonotype was sampled from a human donor in a cohort sampled during active COVID-19. The sequenced sample was peripheral blood. The chain carries TRBV7-2 and TRBJ1-5; no definite D call. CDR3 in amino acids: CASSPRRYSPDQPQHF. As DNA, the CDR3 is TGTGCCAGCAGCCCCAGAAGATATTCCCCCGATCAGCCCCAGCATTTT.